This TCR beta chain is from a study of T-cell reconstitution after alpha-beta-depleted transplantation in children. Regarding the study as a whole: Several hundred expanded graft clones reportedly were the source of alpha-beta T cells about two months after transplant. Certain patients had high TCRbeta diversity at day 60, and it came from recipient T cells and thymic progenitors that survived.

This clonotype came up many times. Its antigen is undetermined. TCRbeta library construction was performed incorporating unique molecular identifiers. TCRdb fed the PCR reads into MiXCR, producing one record per CDR3 protein. The data hold about 200,000 distinct CDR3 sequences, with approximately 6.8% observed a single time. The sequence derives from a girl under three years old with combined immunodeficiency, due to receive a stem cell transplant. The sequencing used PBMCs, collected before TCRalphabeta/CD19-depleted stem cell transplant.

In DNA, the CDR3 is TGTGCCAGCAGCCATGCCTTCCGGGGGTATGGCAATGAGCAGTTCTTC. As protein: CASSHAFRGYGNEQFF. The chain joins TRBV4-2 to TRBJ2-1, with D perhaps TRBD2 (6 bases). Germline V lookup: CDR1 LGHNA, CDR2 YNFKEQ. The ends were cut back, 3 bases at V and 6 bases at J, with 18 bases in the middle. The CDR3 is 16 residues long.